The 30 T cell receptor beta chains given below trace back to one sample, sequenced in a study of T cells in Graves' hyperthyroidism and ophthalmopathy. Using RNA transcripts as the source, TCR beta CDR3 regions were amplified. Using the HTBI primer set, a first-round RT-PCR was run on the TCR CDR3. One entry per CDR3 protein results from TCRdb running MiXCR on the multiplex PCR reads. The data show 240,000 or so distinct CDR3 sequences, around 17% seen once. Material for sequencing was blood. The receptors shown here come from a woman in her late teens or twenties with Graves' ophthalmopathy.

The chain carries TRBV5-1 and TRBJ1-2; D not certain. Trimming took 4 bases from V and 0 from J, leaving 22 bases between them. The length of the CDR3 is 18 residues. Germline CDR1 is SGHRS and CDR2 is YFSETQ. The DNA of the CDR3 is TGCGCCAGCAGCCCGGCGGATAAGACGGGCGTCACTAACTATGGCTACACCTTC. As protein: CASSPADKTGVTNYGYTF. The whole variable domain, remainder taken from reference TRBV5-1 and TRBJ1-2, is KAGVTQTPRYLIKTRGQQVTLSCSPISGHRSVSWYQQTPGQGLQFLFEYFSETQRNKGNFPGRFSGRQFSNSRSEMNVSTLELGDSALYLCASSPADKTGVTNYGYTFGSGTRLTVV.

This clonotype appeared many times. Here the CDR3 reads CASSFSGTGTGELFF. The CDR3 nucleotides are TGTGCCAGCAGCTTCTCCGGGACAGGGACCGGGGAGCTGTTTTTT. This chain uses TRBV11-3 with TRBJ2-2, with 9 bases identical to TRBD1. Germline loops: CDR1 SGHNT, CDR2 YENEEA. The J segment lost 5 bases and the V segment lost 3 bases, leaving 4 bases of the junction unmatched. The CDR3 is 15 amino acids.

The chain combines TRBV2 with TRBJ2-5; a possible D gene is TRBD2 (5 bases). Trimming stripped 7 bases from V and 1 base from J, with 10 bases between. Germline V CDR1 and CDR2: SNHLY, FYNNEI. The CDR3 spans 13 residues. The CDR3 is CASTGNSQETQYF. CDR3 DNA sequence: TGTGCCAGCACGGGGAATTCCCAAGAGACCCAGTACTTC.

This clonotype was counted many times. The chain carries TRBV6-1 and TRBJ1-5, with 12 bases fitting TRBD1. The CDR3 is 17 amino acids. With V trimmed by 5 bases and J by 4 bases, 9 bases remained unmatched. Germline values: CDR1 MNHNS, CDR2 SASEGT. CDR3 in amino acids: CASSSHGGQGANQPQHF. CDR3 coding DNA: TGTGCCAGCAGTTCCCACGGGGGACAGGGGGCTAATCAGCCCCAGCATTTT.

About this clonotype: A read error may account for a junction end that differs from germline. V gene TRBV20-1 combines with J gene TRBJ2-7; 9 bases are shared with TRBD1. The CDR3 is made up of 13 amino acids. CDR1 and CDR2 (germline): DFQATT, SNEGSKA (reference sequence). This chain's CDR3 is CGATGTGFNEQYF. Here the CDR3 DNA reads TGCGGTGCAACCGGGACAGGGTTCAACGAGCAGTACTTC.

The chain uses TRBV28 and TRBJ2-5, with 10 bases matching TRBD2. This CDR3 contains 16 residues. Germline-derived CDR1 and CDR2 are MDHEN and SYDVKM. V gave up 5 bases and J gave up 2 bases; unmatched junction bases: 8. CDR3 nucleotide sequence: TGTGCCAGCAGTCTTGGACTAGCGGCCCAACAAGAGACCCAGTACTTC. Translation gives CASSLGLAAQQETQYF. Supplemented by reference TRBV28 and TRBJ2-5, the full variable domain reads DVKVTQSSRYLVKRTGEKVFLECVQDMDHENMFWYRQDPGLGLRLIYFSYDVKMKEKGDIPEGYSVSREKKERFSLILESASTNQTSMYLCASSLGLAAQQETQYFGPGTRLLVL.

V and J are TRBV11-3 and TRBJ2-3, with 13 bases matching TRBD2. This CDR3 comprises 18 residues. V was clipped by 5 bases and J by 2 bases; unmatched bases: 10. CDR1 and CDR2 (germline): SGHNT, YENEEA. Here the CDR3 DNA reads TGTGCCAGCAGCCTAGTACTACTAGCGGGGGGGGACACAGATACGCAGTATTTT. Its translation is CASSLVLLAGGDTDTQYF.

This clonotype was seen a few times. V gene TRBV4-1 combines with J gene TRBJ1-1; 7 bases map to TRBD1. Germline V gene lookup returns CDR1 MGHRA and CDR2 YSYEKL. CDR3 size: 16 residues. V lost 1 base to trimming and J lost 1 base; unmatched junction nucleotides: 6. Here the CDR3 reads CASSQVKGAANTEAFF. CDR3 sequence (DNA): TGCGCCAGCAGCCAAGTGAAGGGGGCGGCGAACACTGAAGCTTTCTTT.

This clonotype occurred a few times. CDR3 in DNA: TGTGCCAGCAGCGCTTCAGGTGCGAACACCGGGGAGCTGTTTTTT. Protein: CASSASGANTGELFF. The V call is TRBV9, the J call TRBJ2-2; no firm D call. Between the trimmed V and J ends, which lost 3 bases and 0 bases, there was a span of 9 bases. Per germline, CDR1 SGDLS and CDR2 YYNGEE. The CDR3 covers 15 residues.

This clonotype was seen repeatedly, ten times or more. The rearrangement uses TRBV11-2 and TRBJ1-6; D is unresolved. Germline V gene sequence: CDR1 SGHAT, CDR2 FQNNGV. CDR3 size: 13 residues. V lost 3 bases to trimming and J lost 7 bases, with 7 bases between them. The CDR3 nucleotides read TGTGCCAGCAGCTTTGCGTCAAATTCACCCCTCCACTTT. Translating gives CASSFASNSPLHF.

This clonotype has ten or more counts. The V gene is TRBV6-1, the J gene TRBJ2-5, with 9 nucleotides matching TRBD2. The ends lost 6 bases at V and 2 bases at J; junction bases unmatched: 7. This CDR3 has 15 residues. Germline values: CDR1 MNHNS, CDR2 SASEGT. The CDR3 spells CASSPASGGQETQYF. CDR3 in DNA: TGTGCCAGCAGCCCGGCAAGCGGGGGGCAAGAGACCCAGTACTTC.

This clonotype was counted ten times or more. The chain employs TRBV12-5 and TRBJ2-1, with 7 bases that match TRBD1. Trimming took 5 bases from V and 1 from J; bases not matched to a gene: 11. This CDR3 spans 17 amino acids. Per the germline V gene, CDR1 is LGHNT and CDR2 is FRNRAP. Here the CDR3 reads CASGEGPRGSSYNEQFF. The CDR3 DNA reads TGTGCTAGTGGTGAAGGGCCCAGGGGGTCGTCCTACAATGAGCAGTTCTTC.

Many counts were recorded for this clonotype. V usage is TRBV14 and J usage is TRBJ2-7; perhaps TRBD2 as D (5 bases). V was clipped by 2 bases and J by 4 bases, with 15 bases between them. This CDR3 region has 15 residues. Germline values: CDR1 SGHDN, CDR2 FVKESK. The CDR3: CASSQWNPGSYEQYF. The CDR3, as DNA: TGTGCCAGCAGCCAATGGAATCCGGGGTCTTACGAGCAGTACTTC.

This clonotype was seen ten or more times. V and J are TRBV20-1 and TRBJ2-7; D perhaps matches TRBD1 (6 bases). Germline V gene sequence: CDR1 DFQATT, CDR2 SNEGSKA (reference sequence). The germline V and J ends were trimmed by 3 bases and 4 bases, with 16 bases remaining between them. The CDR3 loop spans 14 amino acids. The CDR3 region is CSARQQGKVYEQYF. The CDR3 DNA reads as TGCAGTGCTAGGCAACAGGGAAAAGTTTACGAGCAGTACTTC.

In this sample, this clonotype turned up many times. The gene calls are TRBV7-3 and TRBJ2-1, with TRBD2 identical over 12 bases. The CDR3 is made up of 16 amino acids. Trimming cost V 3 bases and J 3 bases; bases outside gene matches: 3. Looked up from germline, CDR1 is SGHTA and CDR2 is FQGTGA. DNA of the CDR3: TGTGCCAGCAGCTTCTCTAGCGGGGGGGTCTACAATGAGCAGTTCTTC. The encoded protein is CASSFSSGGVYNEQFF.

This clonotype was counted many times. The chain employs TRBV28 and TRBJ1-1; D gene uncertain. This CDR3 is built from 15 residues. Trimming took off 6 bases at V and 1 base at J, with 15 bases between the two ends. CDR1 and CDR2 (germline): MDHEN, SYDVKM. CDR3 residues: CASRRWAYGNTEAFF. The CDR3 bases are TGTGCCAGCAGGCGGTGGGCTTACGGGAACACTGAAGCTTTCTTT.

This clonotype has only a few counts. V is TRBV28 and J is TRBJ2-7, with 9 positions matching TRBD1. This CDR3 region has 15 residues. With V trimmed by 4 bases and J by 2 bases, 6 bases remained unmatched. Germline CDR1 is MDHEN and CDR2 is SYDVKM. The CDR3 nucleotides are TGTGCCAGCAGTTGGGGACAGGGCGATGCCTACGAGCAGTACTTC. Protein sequence: CASSWGQGDAYEQYF.

Ten or more counts support this clonotype. The chain joins TRBV27 to TRBJ1-1, with TRBD1 matching 7 bases. J gave up 0 bases and V 5 bases, and 9 bases lay outside the gene matches. The CDR3 totals 16 residues. The germline gives CDR1 MNHEY, CDR2 SMNVEV (reference sequence). The CDR3 region is CASSPGQLIMNTEAFF. The CDR3 DNA sequence: TGTGCCAGCAGTCCGGGACAGCTAATCATGAACACTGAAGCTTTCTTT.

This clonotype occurred many times. The CDR3 region is CASRPHPPRVEETQYF. The CDR3 DNA follows: TGTGCCAGCAGACCCCACCCCCCCAGGGTCGAAGAGACCCAGTACTTC. V gene TRBV6-1 combines with J gene TRBJ2-5; the D gene is possibly TRBD1 (5 bases). Trimming left V 6 bases short and J 3 bases short, with 20 bases between. Germline CDR1 MNHNS, CDR2 SASEGT. There are 16 residues in the CDR3.

This clonotype was seen at least ten times. The rearrangement uses TRBV27 and TRBJ2-3; D is ambiguous. The V gene lost 4 bases and the J gene lost 0 bases, with 11 bases spanning the gap. Germline CDR1 reads MNHEY; CDR2 reads SMNVEV (reference sequence). This CDR3 has 15 residues. CDR3 coding DNA: TGTGCCAGCAGTTCAAGAACTTTCAGCACAGATACGCAGTATTTT. Its protein product is CASSSRTFSTDTQYF.

The sample holds many counts of this clonotype. The chain couples TRBV4-1 to TRBJ2-7; D may be TRBD1 (5 bases). CDR3 length: 15 residues. Trimming shortened V by 0 bases and J by 2 bases, and 11 bases separated the two germline ends. From germline, CDR1 is MGHRA and CDR2 YSYEKL. The CDR3 DNA is TGCGCCAGCAGCCAAGACCCAGGGCTACCCTACGAGCAGTACTTC. Its translation: CASSQDPGLPYEQYF.

This clonotype was seen many times. A read error may produce the germline difference seen at one junction end. V gene TRBV12-3 or TRBV12-4 combines with J gene TRBJ2-1; 9 bases match TRBD2. The CDR3 extends over 14 amino acids. CDR3 region: CANSLAGARNEQFF. The CDR3 DNA is TGTGCCAACAGTTTAGCGGGGGCTAGGAATGAGCAGTTCTTC.

In regard to this clonotype: This may arise from a read error, as a much more abundant clone is one base away. The chain carries TRBV10-3 and TRBJ2-1; 13 bases are shared with TRBD2. The germline V gene has CDR1 ENHRY and CDR2 SYGVKD. The CDR3 runs 12 residues. The CDR3 DNA follows: TGTGGGACTAGCGGGAGTATAGATGAGCAGCTCTTC. Residues: CGTSGSIDEQLF.

As concerns this clonotype: At one boundary the junction diverges from the germline segment, which might be a read error. The chain carries TRBV28 and TRBJ1-2; a possible D gene is TRBD1 (6 bases). The CDR3 sequence is 17 residues long. Germline V gene sequence: CDR1 MDHEN, CDR2 SYDVKM. The CDR3: CASSFETAGARGYGYTF. The CDR3 coding sequence is TGTGCTAGCAGTTTTGAGACCGCGGGGGCGCGCGGCTATGGCTACACCTTC.

Many counts were recorded for this clonotype. In DNA, the CDR3 is TGTGCCAGCAGTCGAACTAGCGGGACCACCTACGAGCAGTACTTC. This sequence encodes CASSRTSGTTYEQYF. The genes are TRBV7-2 and TRBJ2-7; 10 bases line up with TRBD2. CDR1 is SGHTA and CDR2 is FQGNSA in the germline V gene. The CDR3 sequence is 15 residues long. The ends lost 6 bases at V and 2 bases at J; junction bases unmatched: 7.

The CDR3, as DNA: TGTGCCAGCTCCAAGGGACTAGCGGGGGTCATCTCCTACAATGAGCAGTTCTTC. It encodes CASSKGLAGVISYNEQFF. V is TRBV18 and J is TRBJ2-1; TRBD2 matches 14 bases. V shed 6 bases, J shed 0 bases, and the junction held 7 bases outside the gene matches. Germline loops: CDR1 KGHSH, CDR2 LQKENI. The CDR3 has 18 amino acids.

This clonotype has a count of ten or more. The CDR3 region has the DNA TGTGCCAGCAGTTCACTTCCGGGACAACAAAGCTATGGCTACACCTTC. It translates to CASSSLPGQQSYGYTF. The chain carries TRBV27 and TRBJ1-2, with D perhaps TRBD1 (6 bases). V gave up 4 bases and J gave up 4 bases, with 19 bases separating them. This CDR3 comprises 16 residues. Germline CDR1 MNHEY, CDR2 SMNVEV (reference sequence).

This clonotype was detected many times. V usage is TRBV19 and J usage is TRBJ1-5; TRBD1 might be the D (5 bases). Germline V gene sequence: CDR1 LNHDA, CDR2 SQIVND (reference sequence). The CDR3 totals 15 residues. Trimming removed 6 bases at V and 4 bases at J, with 16 bases between. The CDR3 bases are TGTGCCAGTAGCAGGGACCTCTCTCGAAATCAGCCCCAGCATTTT. Amino acid sequence: CASSRDLSRNQPQHF.

This clonotype was counted many times. The chain combines TRBV5-1 with TRBJ2-1, with D uncertain. The germline V gene encodes CDR1 SGHRS and CDR2 YFSETQ. CDR3 length: 13 amino acids. V was trimmed by 1 base and J by 8 bases, leaving 10 bases between them. The CDR3 bases are TGCGCCAGCAGCTTGTTGCCAGGCGATGAGCAGTTCTTC. It specifies CASSLLPGDEQFF.

This clonotype was counted many times. The chain employs TRBV20-1 and TRBJ1-1; D might be TRBD1 (5 bases). V was shortened by 0 bases and J by 3 bases, with 14 bases between the two germline ends. Germline loops: CDR1 DFQATT, CDR2 SNEGSKA (reference sequence). This CDR3 region has 15 residues. CDR3 nucleotides: TGCAGTGCTAGAGATCCTAGGGGCGGGTACACTGAAGCTTTCTTT. Translated, it gives CSARDPRGGYTEAFF.